Below, 32 T cell receptor beta chains from the same sample are listed, as sequenced in a study of post-analysis software for immune sequencing data. These receptors' targets are unknown. Incorporated into the TCR beta cDNA libraries were unique molecular identifiers, which served to reduce PCR and sequencing biases. TCRdb itself ran the PCR reads through MiXCR, one entry per CDR3 protein. The sample shows around 400,000 distinct CDR3 sequences, approximately 33% of them seen only once. Study observations and caveats: Compared with controls, patients had more of roughly five TRBV segments, including TRBV5-6, TRBV5-1 and TRBV20-1.

Material for sequencing was blood. Receptors originate from a girl aged 5-17 years with multiple sclerosis.

The V and J genes are TRBV10-3 and TRBJ2-3; 10 bases fit TRBD2. Trimming removed 3 bases from V and 4 bases from J; junction bases left unmatched: 1. The germline V gene encodes CDR1 ENHRY and CDR2 SYGVKD. CDR3 length: 14 residues. CDR3 loop: CAISDSGGPDTQYF. CDR3 nucleotides: TGTGCCATCAGTGATAGCGGGGGGCCAGATACGCAGTATTTT.

The chain is built from TRBV27 and TRBJ2-7, with 9 bases aligning to TRBD1. V was pared by 5 bases and J by 6 bases, with 5 bases of the junction left unmatched. Germline V gene lookup returns CDR1 MNHEY and CDR2 SMNVEV (reference sequence). The CDR3 runs to 13 residues. CDR3 bases: TGTGCCAGCAGTCGGGGACAGGGCGGCGAGCAGTACTTC. Translating gives CASSRGQGGEQYF.

This clonotype was seen a few times. The V call is TRBV9, the J call TRBJ2-7, with D perhaps being TRBD1 or TRBD2 (5 bases each). CDR1 SGDLS and CDR2 YYNGEE come from the germline V gene. V was cut by 2 bases and J by 3 bases, with 12 bases left in between. The CDR3 extends over 14 amino acids. CDR3 DNA: TGTGCCAGCAGCGTCGGGGACGGGAACTACGAGCAGTACTTC. This translates into CASSVGDGNYEQYF.

With regard to this clonotype: One junction end disagrees with the germline gene, perhaps due to a read error. The chain recombines TRBV7-2 with TRBJ2-7; D is ambiguous. CDR3 size: 17 residues. Germline CDR1 and CDR2: SGHTA and FQGNSA. CDR3 nucleotides: TGTGCCAGCAGTTTAGACGTGGTCTCGCCGGTGCTCTACGAGCAGTACTTC. It translates to CASSLDVVSPVLYEQYF.

The chain has TRBV2 and TRBJ1-2; D call uncertain. CDR1 and CDR2 from the germline V gene are SNHLY and FYNNEI. V lost 4 bases, J lost 8 bases, and 11 bases lay in between. CDR3 length: 12 amino acids. DNA of the CDR3: TGTGCCAGCAGTGTGGATTCCCGGGGCTACACCTTC. This codes for CASSVDSRGYTF.

In DNA, the CDR3 is TGTGCCAGCAGCTCACTGGTGACTCGTCCCTTTTACAATGAGCAGTTCTTC. Its protein is CASSSLVTRPFYNEQFF. The rearrangement joins TRBV11-3 to TRBJ2-1; D unresolved. Germline assignment: CDR1 SGHNT and CDR2 YENEEA. This CDR3 comprises 17 residues. Deletions cut 4 bases from V and 4 bases from J, with 20 bases between.

The chain is built from TRBV4-1 and TRBJ2-3; 7 bases are shared with TRBD1. The CDR3 is 19 residues long. Germline CDR1 is MGHRA and CDR2 is YSYEKL. V lost 0 bases, J lost 3 bases, and 15 bases stayed unmatched. CDR3 residues: CASSQELFADRSPTDTQYF. As DNA, the CDR3 is TGCGCCAGCAGCCAAGAGCTCTTCGCGGACAGGAGCCCAACAGATACGCAGTATTTT.

The genes are TRBV18 and TRBJ2-5; 10 bases match TRBD2. Per germline, CDR1 KGHSH and CDR2 LQKENI. V lost 6 bases, J lost 5 bases, and 9 bases stayed unmatched. This CDR3 region has 15 residues. CDR3 DNA: TGTGCCAGCTCTCAGAGGACTAGCGGCACGGAGACCCAGTACTTC. Its translation is CASSQRTSGTETQYF.

The chain carries TRBV20-1 and TRBJ2-5; D gene ambiguous. This CDR3 comprises 9 residues. V lost 6 bases to trimming and J lost 7 bases, with 6 bases between them. Per germline, CDR1 DFQATT and CDR2 SNEGSKA (reference sequence). The CDR3 nucleotides read TGCAGTGCGTACGTGACCCAGTACTTC. Its translation: CSAYVTQYF.

The genes are TRBV5-1 and TRBJ2-7; 9 positions agree with TRBD1. This CDR3 spans 14 amino acids. Looked up from germline, CDR1 is SGHRS and CDR2 is YFSETQ. V gave up 0 bases and J gave up 7 bases; unmatched junction bases: 5. CDR3 sequence: CASSLGDRDEEQYF. The CDR3 coding sequence is TGCGCCAGCAGCTTGGGGGACAGGGACGAAGAGCAGTACTTC.

The chain is built from TRBV6-6 and TRBJ1-1, with D possibly TRBD1 on 6 matching bases. This CDR3 spans 13 amino acids. Per the germline V gene, CDR1 is MNHNY and CDR2 is SVGAGI (reference sequence). V lost 6 bases, J lost 10 bases, and 18 bases lay in between. CDR3 sequence (DNA): TGTGCCAGCAGCCCTGGACAGTCTCCCAGAGCTTTCTTT. Its protein product is CASSPGQSPRAFF.

The chain recombines TRBV2 with TRBJ1-1, with D perhaps matching TRBD1 (5 bases). CDR1 SNHLY and CDR2 FYNNEI come from the germline V gene. V was trimmed by 9 bases and J by 1 base, leaving 15 bases between them. The CDR3 is made up of 14 amino acids. Written as DNA, the CDR3 is TGTGCCAGGACGGTGGCAGGGACGAACACTGAAGCTTTCTTT. Translated: CARTVAGTNTEAFF.

This clonotype was detected a few times. This chain links TRBV12-3 or TRBV12-4 with TRBJ1-2; maybe TRBD1 (6 bases). The CDR3 runs to 14 residues. Deletions cut 3 bases from V and 3 bases from J, with 11 bases between. The CDR3, as DNA: TGTGCCAGCAGTTTCACGGACAGAGACTATGGCTACACCTTC. Protein: CASSFTDRDYGYTF.

DNA for the CDR3: TGTGCCAGCAGTGGGTGGGCAGGTTCCGATGAGCAGTTCTTC. Amino acids: CASSGWAGSDEQFF. This chain uses TRBV6-5 with TRBJ2-1, with unresolved D. CDR1 and CDR2 (germline): MNHEY, SVGAGI. The V end was cut by 5 bases, the J end by 8 bases, with 16 bases between. This CDR3 is built from 14 residues.

The chain is built from TRBV2 and TRBJ1-5; TRBD1 is a possible D gene (5 bases). V was shortened by 6 bases and J by 7 bases, with 22 bases between the two germline ends. This CDR3 comprises 16 residues. Germline assignment: CDR1 SNHLY and CDR2 FYNNEI. CDR3 amino acids: CASSGRGQQVGQPQHF. In DNA form, the CDR3 reads TGTGCCAGCAGCGGTAGGGGCCAGCAAGTCGGGCAGCCCCAGCATTTT. The complete variable domain, with remaining parts taken from reference TRBV2 and TRBJ1-5, reads EPEVTQTPSHQVTQMGQEVILRCVPISNHLYFYWYRQILGQKVEFLVSFYNNEISEKSEIFDDQFSVERPDGSNFTLKIRSTKLEDSAMYFCASSGRGQQVGQPQHFGDGTRLSIL.

This clonotype showed up many times. V and J are TRBV5-5 and TRBJ1-2; D call uncertain. CDR3 length: 14 residues. From germline, CDR1 is SGHKS and CDR2 YYEKEE (reference sequence). V was trimmed by 7 bases and J by 2 bases, leaving 15 bases between them. The CDR3 protein is CASEEGSSNYGYTF. CDR3 sequence (DNA): TGTGCCAGCGAGGAGGGCAGTTCAAACTATGGCTACACCTTC.

This clonotype showed up just a few times. The V call is TRBV6-6, the J call TRBJ1-1; 8 nucleotides agree with TRBD1. The trim removed 4 bases at V and 11 bases at J, leaving 3 bases unmatched. Germline V gene lookup returns CDR1 MNHNY and CDR2 SVGAGI (reference sequence). The CDR3 is 11 residues long. CDR3 in amino acids: CASSSAGGAFF. The CDR3 DNA reads TGTGCCAGCAGTTCCGCAGGGGGCGCTTTCTTT.

The J gene is TRBJ2-2, the V gene TRBV5-1, with a possible D match to TRBD2 (5 bases). Trimming took 2 bases from V and 4 from J, leaving 9 bases between them. In germline, CDR1 is SGHRS, CDR2 YFSETQ. The CDR3 length is 14 residues. In DNA, the CDR3 is TGCGCCAGCAGCTTCGGGGAGATCACCGGGGAGCTGTTTTTT. It encodes CASSFGEITGELFF.

V usage is TRBV6-2 or TRBV6-3 and J usage is TRBJ2-5; D not resolved. The J call is uncertain, as TRBJ2-7 better fits the DNA end. CDR1 is MNHEY, CDR2 SVGEGT, per germline. The CDR3 has 12 amino acids. In DNA, the CDR3 is TGTGCCAGCAGTTACCGCCACAGCGAGCAGTACTTC. It encodes CASSYRHSEQYF.

As regards this clonotype: A read error may produce the germline difference seen at one junction end. V and J are TRBV27 and TRBJ2-1, with D tentatively TRBD1 or TRBD2 (6 bases each). CDR3 length: 14 amino acids. Per the germline V gene, CDR1 is MNHEY and CDR2 is SMNVEV (reference sequence). The CDR3 is CASSPPGAYNGQFF. In DNA, the CDR3 is TGTGCCAGCAGTCCCCCGGGGGCCTACAATGGGCAGTTCTTC.

This clonotype was seen more than once but under ten times. This chain uses TRBV5-6 with TRBJ2-1; no reliable D call. The CDR3 covers 12 residues. V lost 2 bases to trimming and J lost 6 bases, with 6 bases between them. CDR1 and CDR2 (germline): SGHDT, YYEEEE. CDR3: CASSLITNEQFF. The CDR3 DNA reads TGTGCCAGCAGCTTAATCACCAATGAGCAGTTCTTC.

This clonotype appeared a few times. The chain combines TRBV7-2 with TRBJ2-4; D may be TRBD1 (6 bases). V was shortened by 10 bases and J by 10 bases, with 17 bases between the two germline ends. CDR1 and CDR2 (germline): SGHTA, FQGNSA. The CDR3 contains 12 residues. In DNA, the CDR3 is TGTGCCATAGCTGAACAGGGAAGGATTCAGTACTTC. Translation: CAIAEQGRIQYF.

This clonotype was detected a few times. The J gene is TRBJ2-3, the V gene TRBV12-3 or TRBV12-4; D is perhaps TRBD1 or TRBD2 (5 bases each). V was clipped by 5 bases and J by 3 bases, with 15 bases between them. This CDR3 contains 15 residues. CDR3 bases: TGTGCCAGCAGTCTCAGTGGGGGTAGGACAGATACGCAGTATTTT. This translates into CASSLSGGRTDTQYF.

V usage is TRBV20-1 and J usage is TRBJ2-5; 9 nucleotides align to TRBD2. CDR1 DFQATT and CDR2 SNEGSKA come from the germline V gene (reference sequence). V trimming: 0 bases; J trimming: 1 base; junction bases outside the gene matches: 6. The CDR3 runs to 16 residues. CDR3 sequence reads: CSARDPVAGAQETQYF. Written as DNA, the CDR3 is TGCAGTGCTAGAGATCCGGTAGCGGGAGCCCAAGAGACCCAGTACTTC.

The V gene is TRBV7-8, the J gene TRBJ2-7; D unclear. V was clipped by 4 bases and J by 1 base, with 8 bases between them. The CDR3 is made up of 13 amino acids. Germline values: CDR1 SGHVS, CDR2 FQNEAQ. CDR3 residues: CASSSPASYEQYF. The CDR3 bases are TGTGCCAGCAGCTCACCGGCGTCCTACGAGCAGTACTTC.

CDR3 in amino acids: CASTLGPRTPPYEQYF. The CDR3, as DNA: TGTGCCAGCACCCTCGGCCCGCGAACGCCTCCATACGAGCAGTACTTC. The rearrangement joins TRBV6-2 or TRBV6-3 to TRBJ2-7; no firm D call. CDR3 size: 16 residues. Trimming cost V 7 bases and J 4 bases, with 23 bases left between them. Germline CDR1 and CDR2: MNHEY and SVGEGT.

This clonotype has more than one count but fewer than ten. CDR3: CASSPQPRGGLINEQFF. The CDR3 nucleotides read TGTGCCAGCAGCCCTCAACCCCGGGGGGGCCTTATTAATGAGCAGTTCTTC. This chain uses TRBV7-3 with TRBJ2-1; 8 nucleotides align to TRBD2. Germline V CDR1 and CDR2: SGHTA, FQGTGA. CDR3 length equals 17 residues. After removal of 5 bases from V and 7 bases from J, the junction contained 16 bases not matched to a gene. The whole variable domain, remainder taken from reference TRBV7-3 and TRBJ2-1, is GAGVSQTPSNKVTEKGKYVELRCDPISGHTALYWYRQSLGQGPEFLIYFQGTGAADDSGLPNDRFFAVRPEGSVSTLKIQRTERGDSAVYLCASSPQPRGGLINEQFFGPGTRLTVL.

Ten or more counts support this clonotype. V and J are TRBV9 and TRBJ2-3, with D perhaps being TRBD1 or TRBD2 (5 bases each). CDR3 size: 14 residues. Trimming removed 4 bases from V and 0 bases from J, with 9 bases in between. CDR1 and CDR2 (germline): SGDLS, YYNGEE. The CDR3 here is CASSPGPSTDTQYF. In DNA, the CDR3 is TGTGCCAGCAGCCCGGGACCAAGCACAGATACGCAGTATTTT.

This clonotype was found a few times. The chain is built from TRBV18 and TRBJ1-5; D remains unclear. The CDR3 is 15 amino acids. V was shortened by 3 bases and J by 5 bases, with 14 bases between the two germline ends. Germline assignment: CDR1 KGHSH and CDR2 LQKENI. The CDR3 sequence: CASSPSGGRDQPQHF. CDR3 DNA: TGTGCCAGCTCACCGTCTGGAGGAAGGGATCAGCCCCAGCATTTT.

CDR3 in DNA: TGTGCCAGCAGTTATGCGCGGGGGCGGTACGAGCAGTACTTC. Its protein is CASSYARGRYEQYF. This chain joins TRBV7-9 and TRBJ2-7; maybe TRBD2 (7 bases). Looked up from germline, CDR1 is SEHNR and CDR2 is FQNEAQ (reference sequence). This CDR3 contains 14 residues. Trimming took off 6 bases at V and 4 bases at J, with 16 bases between the two ends.

This clonotype was observed a single time. The rearrangement links TRBV6-5 to TRBJ1-1, with 8 positions matching TRBD1. CDR1 MNHEY and CDR2 SVGAGI come from the germline V gene. CDR3 size: 14 residues. J was trimmed by 7 bases and V by 1 base; bases with no gene match: 5. The CDR3 region is CASSYWQGADEAFF. CDR3 coding DNA: TGTGCCAGCAGTTACTGGCAGGGGGCCGATGAAGCTTTCTTT.

This clonotype was recorded a few times. The chain links TRBV7-6 to TRBJ1-5; D remains unclear. V lost 4 bases, J lost 6 bases, and 10 bases lay in between. Germline loops: CDR1 SGHVS, CDR2 FNYEAQ. The CDR3 sequence is 13 residues long. This CDR3 is CASSSGPGQPQHF. CDR3 bases: TGTGCCAGCAGCTCCGGCCCAGGTCAGCCCCAGCATTTT.